The entry that follows covers one T cell receptor beta chain sequence. In the authors' methods: Cell counts per sample came from amplifying reference gene primers. Clones were read by immunoSEQ multiplex PCR, and TCRdb kept only the in-frame ones, dropping some. The V and J calls and clone size are taken from that table; D and trimming were inferred from the DNA. Of approximately 32,000 clones listed, just over 90% were seen once; the top ten hold 3% to 4%. These data are taken from a study of blood T cell repertoires in COVID-19. Background on the study: Specimens from acute and convalescent COVID-19 originated in the United States, Italy and Spain. Sources were T cells, B-cell-depleted T cells, or PBMCs; the material itself was cDNA or gDNA.

Trimming cost V 2 bases and J 1 base, with 9 bases left between them. Germline V CDR1 and CDR2: SGHRS, YFSETQ. There are 14 residues in the CDR3. The rearrangement joins TRBV5-1 to TRBJ2-5; the D gene is possibly TRBD1 (5 bases). Sequenced input: peripheral blood. The TCR comes from a man aged 55 to 69 with acute or convalescent COVID-19. CDR3 residues: CASSFRGFQETQYF. The CDR3 DNA follows: TGCGCCAGCAGCTTTAGGGGTTTCCAAGAGACCCAGTACTTC.